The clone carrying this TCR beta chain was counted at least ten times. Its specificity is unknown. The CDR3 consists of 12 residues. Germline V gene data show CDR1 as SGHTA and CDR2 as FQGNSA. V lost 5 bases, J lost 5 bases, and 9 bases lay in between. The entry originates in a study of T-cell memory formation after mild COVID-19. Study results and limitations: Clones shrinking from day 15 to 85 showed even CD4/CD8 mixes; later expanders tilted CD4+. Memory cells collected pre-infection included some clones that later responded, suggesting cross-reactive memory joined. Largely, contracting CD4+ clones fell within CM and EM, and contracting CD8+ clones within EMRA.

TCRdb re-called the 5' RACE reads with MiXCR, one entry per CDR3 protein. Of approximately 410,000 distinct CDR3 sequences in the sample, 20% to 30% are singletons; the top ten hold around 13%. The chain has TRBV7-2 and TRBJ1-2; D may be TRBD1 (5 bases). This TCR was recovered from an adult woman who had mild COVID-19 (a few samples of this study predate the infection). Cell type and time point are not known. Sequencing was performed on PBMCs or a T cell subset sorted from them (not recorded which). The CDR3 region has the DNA TGTGCCAGCAGCCGGGACGGATATGGCTACACCTTC. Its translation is CASSRDGYGYTF.